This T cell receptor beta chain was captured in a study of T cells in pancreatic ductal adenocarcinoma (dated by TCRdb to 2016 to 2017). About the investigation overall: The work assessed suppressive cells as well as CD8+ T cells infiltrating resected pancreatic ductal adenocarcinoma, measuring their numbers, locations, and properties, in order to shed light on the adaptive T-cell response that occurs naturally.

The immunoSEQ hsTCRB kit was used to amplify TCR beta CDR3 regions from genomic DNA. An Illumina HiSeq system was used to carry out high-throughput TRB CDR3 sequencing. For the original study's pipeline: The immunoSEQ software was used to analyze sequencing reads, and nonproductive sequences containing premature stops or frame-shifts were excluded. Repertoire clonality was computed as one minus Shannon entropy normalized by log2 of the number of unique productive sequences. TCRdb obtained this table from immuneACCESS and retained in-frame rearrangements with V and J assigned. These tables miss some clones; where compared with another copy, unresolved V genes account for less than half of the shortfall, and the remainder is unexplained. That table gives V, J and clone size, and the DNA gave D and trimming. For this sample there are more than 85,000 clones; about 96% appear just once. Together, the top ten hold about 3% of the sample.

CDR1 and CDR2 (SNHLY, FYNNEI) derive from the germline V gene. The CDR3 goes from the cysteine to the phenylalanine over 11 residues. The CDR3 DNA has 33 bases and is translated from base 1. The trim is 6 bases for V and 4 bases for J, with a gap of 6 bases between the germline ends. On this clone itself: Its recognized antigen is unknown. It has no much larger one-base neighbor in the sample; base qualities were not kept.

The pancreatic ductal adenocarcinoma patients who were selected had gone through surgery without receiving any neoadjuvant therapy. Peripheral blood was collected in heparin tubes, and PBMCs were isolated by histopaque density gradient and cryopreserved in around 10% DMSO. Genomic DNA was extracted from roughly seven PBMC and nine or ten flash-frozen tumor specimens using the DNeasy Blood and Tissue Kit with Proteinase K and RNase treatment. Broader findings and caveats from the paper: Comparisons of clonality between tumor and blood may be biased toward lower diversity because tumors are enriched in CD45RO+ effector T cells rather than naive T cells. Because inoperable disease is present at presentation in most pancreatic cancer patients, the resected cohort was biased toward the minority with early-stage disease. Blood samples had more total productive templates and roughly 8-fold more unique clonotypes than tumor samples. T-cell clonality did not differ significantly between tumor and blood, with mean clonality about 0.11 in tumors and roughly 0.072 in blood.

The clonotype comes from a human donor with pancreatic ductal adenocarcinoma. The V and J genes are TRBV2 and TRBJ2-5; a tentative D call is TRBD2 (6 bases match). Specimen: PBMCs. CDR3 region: CASREGETQYF. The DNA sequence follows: TGTGCCAGCAGGGAGGGAGAGACCCAGTACTTC. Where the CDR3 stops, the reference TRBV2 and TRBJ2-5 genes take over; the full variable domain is EPEVTQTPSHQVTQMGQEVILRCVPISNHLYFYWYRQILGQKVEFLVSFYNNEISEKSEIFDDQFSVERPDGSNFTLKIRSTKLEDSAMYFCASREGETQYFGPGTRLLVL.